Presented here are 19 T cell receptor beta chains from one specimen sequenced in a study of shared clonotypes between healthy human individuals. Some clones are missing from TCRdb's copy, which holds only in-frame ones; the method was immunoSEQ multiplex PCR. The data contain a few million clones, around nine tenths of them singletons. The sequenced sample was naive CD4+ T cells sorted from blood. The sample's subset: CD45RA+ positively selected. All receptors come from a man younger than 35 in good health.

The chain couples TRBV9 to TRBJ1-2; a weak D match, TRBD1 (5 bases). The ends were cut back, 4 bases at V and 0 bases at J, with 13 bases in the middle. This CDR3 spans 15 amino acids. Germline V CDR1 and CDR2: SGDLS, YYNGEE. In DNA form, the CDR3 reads TGTGCCAGCAGCTCCGTCCAGGGAACTAACTATGGCTACACCTTC. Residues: CASSSVQGTNYGYTF.

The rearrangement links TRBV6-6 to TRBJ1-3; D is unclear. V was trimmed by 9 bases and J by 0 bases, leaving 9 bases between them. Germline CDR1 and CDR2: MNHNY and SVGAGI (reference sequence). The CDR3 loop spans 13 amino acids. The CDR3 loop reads CASQDYSGNTIYF. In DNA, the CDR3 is TGTGCCAGTCAAGACTACTCTGGAAACACCATATATTTT.

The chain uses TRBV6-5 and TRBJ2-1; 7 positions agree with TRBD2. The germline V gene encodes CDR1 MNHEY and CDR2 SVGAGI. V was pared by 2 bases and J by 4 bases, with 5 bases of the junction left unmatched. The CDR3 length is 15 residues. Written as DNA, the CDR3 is TGTGCCAGCAGTTACGGGCGGGAGAGATACAATGAGCAGTTCTTC. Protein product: CASSYGRERYNEQFF.

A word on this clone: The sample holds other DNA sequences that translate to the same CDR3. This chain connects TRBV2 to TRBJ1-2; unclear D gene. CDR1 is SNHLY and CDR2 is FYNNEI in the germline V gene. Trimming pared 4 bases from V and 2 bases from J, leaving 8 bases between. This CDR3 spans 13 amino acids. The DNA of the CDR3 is TGTGCCAGCAGTGTAAGGCAGAACTATGGCTACACCTTC. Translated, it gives CASSVRQNYGYTF.

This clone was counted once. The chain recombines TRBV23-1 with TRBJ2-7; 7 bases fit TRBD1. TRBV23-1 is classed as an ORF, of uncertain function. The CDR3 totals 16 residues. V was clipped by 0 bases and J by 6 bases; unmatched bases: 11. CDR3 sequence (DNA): TGCGCCAGCAGTCAATCTAAACAGGGGAGACGAGGCGAGCAGTACTTC. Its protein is CASSQSKQGRRGEQYF.

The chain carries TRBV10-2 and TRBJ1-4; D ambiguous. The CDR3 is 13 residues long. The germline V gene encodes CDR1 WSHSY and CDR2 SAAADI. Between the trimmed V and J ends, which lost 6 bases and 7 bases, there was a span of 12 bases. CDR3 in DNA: TGCGCCAGCAGCTCAGCGGACTCTGAAAAACTGTTTTTT. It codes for CASSSADSEKLFF.

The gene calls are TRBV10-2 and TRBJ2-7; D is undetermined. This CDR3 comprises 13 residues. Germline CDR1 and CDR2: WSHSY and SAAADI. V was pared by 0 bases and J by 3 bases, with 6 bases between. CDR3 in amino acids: CASSESTSYEQYF. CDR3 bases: TGCGCCAGCAGTGAGTCGACCAGCTACGAGCAGTACTTC.

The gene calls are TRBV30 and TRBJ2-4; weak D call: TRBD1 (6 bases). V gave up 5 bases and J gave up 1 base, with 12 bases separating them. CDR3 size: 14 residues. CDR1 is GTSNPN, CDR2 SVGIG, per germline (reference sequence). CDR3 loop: CAWSPGAAKNIQYF. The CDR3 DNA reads TGTGCCTGGTCCCCAGGGGCCGCCAAAAACATTCAGTACTTC.

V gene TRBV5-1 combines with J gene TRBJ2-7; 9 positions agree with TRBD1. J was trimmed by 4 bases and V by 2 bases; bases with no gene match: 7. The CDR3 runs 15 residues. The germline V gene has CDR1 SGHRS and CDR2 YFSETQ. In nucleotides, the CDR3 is TGCGCCAGCAGCTTAACCGGGACAGGGCAGTACGAGCAGTACTTC. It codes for CASSLTGTGQYEQYF.

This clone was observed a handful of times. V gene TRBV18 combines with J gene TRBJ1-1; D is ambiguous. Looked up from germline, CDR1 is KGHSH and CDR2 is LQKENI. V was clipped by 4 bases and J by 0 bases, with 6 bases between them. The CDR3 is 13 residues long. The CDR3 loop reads CASSQILNTEAFF. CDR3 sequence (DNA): TGTGCCAGCTCACAGATCCTGAACACTGAAGCTTTCTTT. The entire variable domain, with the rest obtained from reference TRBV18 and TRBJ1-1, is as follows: NAGVMQNPRHLVRRRGQEARLRCSPMKGHSHVYWYRQLPEEGLKFMVYLQKENIIDESGMPKERFSAEFPKEGPSILRIQQVVRGDSAAYFCASSQILNTEAFFGQGTRLTVV.

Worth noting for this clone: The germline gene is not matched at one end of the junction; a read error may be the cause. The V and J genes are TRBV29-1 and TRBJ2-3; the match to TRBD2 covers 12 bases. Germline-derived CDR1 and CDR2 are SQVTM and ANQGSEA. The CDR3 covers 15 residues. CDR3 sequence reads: CSVALTSGRGDAQYF. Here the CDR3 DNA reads TGCAGCGTCGCCCTGACTAGCGGGAGAGGAGATGCGCAGTATTTT.

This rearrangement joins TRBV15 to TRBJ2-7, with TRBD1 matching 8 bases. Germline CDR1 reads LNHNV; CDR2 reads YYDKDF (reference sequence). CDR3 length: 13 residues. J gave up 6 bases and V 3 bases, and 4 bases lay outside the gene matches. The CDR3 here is CATSSLTGAEQYF. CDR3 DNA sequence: TGTGCCACCAGCAGCTTGACAGGGGCCGAGCAGTACTTC.

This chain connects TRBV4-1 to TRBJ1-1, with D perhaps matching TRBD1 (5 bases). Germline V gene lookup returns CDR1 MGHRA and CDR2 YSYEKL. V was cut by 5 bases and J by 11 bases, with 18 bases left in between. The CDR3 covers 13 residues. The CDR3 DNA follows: TGCGCCAGCAGCAACCGACCTGAACGGGGGGCTTTCTTT. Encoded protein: CASSNRPERGAFF.

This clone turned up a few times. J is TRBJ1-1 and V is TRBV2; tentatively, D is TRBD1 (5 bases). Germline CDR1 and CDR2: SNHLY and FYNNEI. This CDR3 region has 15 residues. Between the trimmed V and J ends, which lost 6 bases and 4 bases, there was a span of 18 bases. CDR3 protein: CASSSPDWGTTEAFF. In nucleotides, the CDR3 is TGTGCCAGCAGCTCGCCCGATTGGGGGACCACTGAAGCTTTCTTT.

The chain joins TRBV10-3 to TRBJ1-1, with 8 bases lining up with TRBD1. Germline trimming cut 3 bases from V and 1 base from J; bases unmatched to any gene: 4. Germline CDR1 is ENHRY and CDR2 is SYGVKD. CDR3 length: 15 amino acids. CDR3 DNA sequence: TGTGCCATCAGTGAAGACAGGGGAAGGAACACTGAAGCTTTCTTT. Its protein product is CAISEDRGRNTEAFF.

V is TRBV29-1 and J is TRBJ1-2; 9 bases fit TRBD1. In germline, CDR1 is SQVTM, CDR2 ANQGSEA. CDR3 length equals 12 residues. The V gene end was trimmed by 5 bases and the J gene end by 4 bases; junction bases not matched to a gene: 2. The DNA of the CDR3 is TGCAGCGTTTGGACAGGGGCCTATGGCTACACCTTC. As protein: CSVWTGAYGYTF.

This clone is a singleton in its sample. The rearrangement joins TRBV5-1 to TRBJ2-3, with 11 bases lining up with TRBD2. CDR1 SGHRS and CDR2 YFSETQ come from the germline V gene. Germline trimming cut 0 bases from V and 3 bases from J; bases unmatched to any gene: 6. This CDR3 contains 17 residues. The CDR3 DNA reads TGCGCCAGCAGCTTGGTAGCGGGAGGGCCTAGTACAGATACGCAGTATTTT. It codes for CASSLVAGGPSTDTQYF.

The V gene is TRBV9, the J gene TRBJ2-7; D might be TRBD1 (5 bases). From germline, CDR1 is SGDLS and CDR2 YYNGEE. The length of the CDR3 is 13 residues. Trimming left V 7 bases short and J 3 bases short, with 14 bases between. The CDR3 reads CASGKPTGYEQYF. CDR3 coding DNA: TGTGCCAGCGGGAAACCTACAGGCTACGAGCAGTACTTC.

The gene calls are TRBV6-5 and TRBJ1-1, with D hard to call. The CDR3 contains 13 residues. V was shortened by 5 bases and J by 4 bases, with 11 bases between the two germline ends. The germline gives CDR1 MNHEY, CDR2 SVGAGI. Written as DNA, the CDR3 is TGTGCCAGCAGTCCCGGCGGGGTCACTGAAGCTTTCTTT. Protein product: CASSPGGVTEAFF.